This record covers a single T cell receptor beta chain. Its antigen is not identified. The assay was immunoSEQ multiplex PCR, and TCRdb's table has in-frame clones only and misses some. Among about 77,000 clones, under 98% were seen once, and the ten largest hold over 0.45%. CD4+CD25+CD127- Tregs, CD4+CD25- non-Tregs, CD4 and CD8 cells were sorted. These data originate in a study of Tregs in tolerant kidney transplant recipients. V gave up 2 bases and J gave up 9 bases; unmatched junction bases: 4. This CDR3 contains 13 residues. The germline V gene has CDR1 MNHEY and CDR2 SMNVEV (reference sequence). Study-wide findings and caveats: This study did not directly address biological reproducibility.

Source: CD4+ T cells from blood, taken before the transplant. The rearrangement uses TRBV27 and TRBJ1-1; 9 bases agree with TRBD1. The origin of this receptor is a human donor who received a combined kidney and bone marrow transplant. The DNA of the CDR3 is TGTGCCAGCAGTTTACGGGGGACAGGGAAAGCTTTCTTT. Amino acids: CASSLRGTGKAFF.